These 25 T cell receptor beta chains came from one sample sequenced in a study of CD8 T cells in Susac syndrome. The RNA, roughly 0.5 to 1 ug, was put through reverse transcription using random hexamers. TCRdb re-derived calls from the immunoSEQ multiplex PCR reads in MiXCR, one entry per CDR3 protein. The table lists more than 150,000 distinct CDR3 sequences, roughly 94% of them singletons. Specimen: CD8+ T cells from PBMCs. Every receptor here comes from a human donor with Susac syndrome.

The chain has TRBV2 and TRBJ1-5; D is possibly TRBD1 (6 bases). Germline loops: CDR1 SNHLY, CDR2 FYNNEI. V was cut by 3 bases and J by 7 bases, with 13 bases left in between. This CDR3 is 14 amino acids long. The CDR3 DNA reads as TGTGCCAGCAGTGATCAGGGGTGGGGCCAGCCCCAGCATTTT. Translation gives CASSDQGWGQPQHF. The entire variable domain, with the rest obtained from reference TRBV2 and TRBJ1-5, is as follows: EPEVTQTPSHQVTQMGQEVILRCVPISNHLYFYWYRQILGQKVEFLVSFYNNEISEKSEIFDDQFSVERPDGSNFTLKIRSTKLEDSAMYFCASSDQGWGQPQHFGDGTRLSIL.

This sequence joins TRBV11-2 and TRBJ2-2, with D possibly matching TRBD2 (6 bases). V was cut by 3 bases and J by 6 bases, with 8 bases left in between. The V gene's germline CDR1 is SGHAT and CDR2 FQNNGV. The CDR3 sequence is 13 residues long. CDR3 nucleotides: TGTGCCAGCAGCTTTAGCGGATCCGGGGAGCTGTTTTTT. This encodes CASSFSGSGELFF.

V gene TRBV23-1 combines with J gene TRBJ2-1; 8 nucleotides align to TRBD1. TRBV23-1 is assigned to the ORF class and has an uncertain function. The CDR3 is made up of 16 amino acids. J gave up 3 bases and V 2 bases, and 6 bases lay outside the gene matches. The CDR3 here is CASSQAGQGGYNEQFF. The CDR3 DNA reads as TGCGCCAGCAGTCAAGCTGGACAGGGTGGCTACAATGAGCAGTTCTTC.

The chain carries TRBV4-1 and TRBJ2-1; no firm D call. Germline CDR1 MGHRA, CDR2 YSYEKL. V was clipped by 0 bases and J by 3 bases, with 9 bases between them. The CDR3 is 15 residues long. In nucleotides, the CDR3 is TGCGCCAGCAGCCAAGATGGCGAAGGCTACAATGAGCAGTTCTTC. It codes for CASSQDGEGYNEQFF.

This chain uses TRBV2 with TRBJ2-3; D remains ambiguous. The CDR3 extends over 14 amino acids. V was cut by 4 bases and J by 0 bases, with 8 bases left in between. Germline V gives CDR1 SNHLY, CDR2 FYNNEI. CDR3 protein: CASSAGGSTDTQYF. CDR3 nucleotide sequence: TGTGCCAGCAGTGCGGGCGGTAGCACAGATACGCAGTATTTT.

This clonotype was observed a few times. The rearrangement uses TRBV24-1 and TRBJ2-1; 13 bases map to TRBD2. The CDR3 contains 17 residues. Germline CDR1 and CDR2: KGHDR and SFDVKD. The J segment lost 7 bases and the V segment lost 3 bases, leaving 8 bases of the junction unmatched. This CDR3 is CATSDRLAGGEYNEQFF. The CDR3 region has the DNA TGTGCCACCAGTGATCGACTAGCGGGAGGCGAGTATAATGAGCAGTTCTTC.

The chain's CDR3 is CASSGGTSLGDEQFF. CDR3 nucleotide sequence: TGTGCCAGCAGCGGAGGGACTAGTTTAGGAGATGAGCAGTTCTTC. The chain is built from TRBV9 and TRBJ2-1; 8 bases match TRBD2. Trimming took 3 bases from V and 8 from J; bases not matched to a gene: 10. The CDR3 sequence is 15 residues long. The germline V gene has CDR1 SGDLS and CDR2 YYNGEE.

V gene TRBV28 combines with J gene TRBJ1-1; D remains unclear. This CDR3 has 13 amino acids. Germline assignment: CDR1 MDHEN and CDR2 SYDVKM. Between the trimmed V and J ends, which lost 10 bases and 2 bases, there was a span of 14 bases. The CDR3 sequence: CATKDEGNTEAFF. CDR3 nucleotide sequence: TGTGCCACCAAGGATGAGGGCAACACTGAAGCTTTCTTT.

The gene calls are TRBV20-1 and TRBJ2-7; the match to TRBD2 covers 9 bases. CDR1 is DFQATT, CDR2 SNEGSKA, per germline (reference sequence). With V trimmed by 0 bases and J by 2 bases, 5 bases remained unmatched. This CDR3 has 15 amino acids. CDR3 sequence (DNA): TGCAGTGCTAGAGATCTGGCGGGAGGGACCTACGAGCAGTACTTC. It specifies CSARDLAGGTYEQYF.

The rearrangement joins TRBV6-5 to TRBJ1-2, with a possible D match to TRBD1 (5 bases). CDR3 length: 13 amino acids. Germline lookup yields CDR1 MNHEY and CDR2 SVGAGI. Deletions cut 2 bases from V and 5 bases from J, with 9 bases between. The DNA for the CDR3 is TGTGCCAGCAGTTACGTTGGGGGATATGGCTACACCTTC. Protein sequence: CASSYVGGYGYTF.

This clonotype was found once. The V gene is TRBV7-9, the J gene TRBJ1-5; D is perhaps TRBD1 (6 bases). The CDR3 spans 14 residues. Trimming pared 7 bases from V and 1 base from J, leaving 11 bases between. The germline gives CDR1 SEHNR, CDR2 FQNEAQ (reference sequence). CDR3 sequence: CASTKGGSNQPQHF. CDR3 nucleotide sequence: TGTGCCAGCACTAAGGGGGGAAGCAATCAGCCCCAGCATTTT.

The rearrangement uses TRBV6-1 and TRBJ2-5, with 14 bases matching TRBD2. CDR1 is MNHNS, CDR2 SASEGT, per germline. The CDR3 is made up of 20 amino acids. Trimming cost V 5 bases and J 3 bases; bases outside gene matches: 17. CDR3 in amino acids: CASSLRTSGGTYLSKETQYF. CDR3 DNA: TGTGCCAGCAGTCTTCGGACTAGCGGGGGGACCTATTTGTCAAAAGAGACCCAGTACTTC.

The V gene is TRBV3-1, the J gene TRBJ2-5; 9 bases line up with TRBD1. Trimming took 7 bases from V and 4 from J; bases not matched to a gene: 7. The CDR3 is 14 residues long. Germline loops: CDR1 LGHDT, CDR2 YNNKEL (reference sequence). CDR3 sequence (DNA): TGTGCCAGCACCGTGGGACAGGGCTCAGAGACCCAGTACTTC. Its translation is CASTVGQGSETQYF.

The chain has TRBV29-1 and TRBJ2-1; D gene unclear. Germline V lookup: CDR1 SQVTM, CDR2 ANQGSEA. The CDR3 contains 13 residues. Trimming cost V 0 bases and J 3 bases, with 6 bases left between them. DNA for the CDR3: TGCAGCGTTGAAGATCCTGACTACAATGAGCAGTTCTTC. Translated, it gives CSVEDPDYNEQFF.

V usage is TRBV28 and J usage is TRBJ2-3, with 12 positions matching TRBD2. Unmatched junction bases numbered 11, after V lost 9 bases and J lost 1 base. The CDR3 covers 17 residues. CDR1 is MDHEN, CDR2 SYDVKM, per germline. The CDR3 region has the DNA TGTGCCAGTCATCGACTAGCGGGAGTATATGGCACAGATACGCAGTATTTT. Residues: CASHRLAGVYGTDTQYF.

In its sample, this clonotype was seen once. The chain recombines TRBV7-9 with TRBJ1-5; D is unresolved. The V gene's germline CDR1 is SEHNR and CDR2 FQNEAQ (reference sequence). Trimming took 5 bases from V and 6 from J, leaving 8 bases between them. The CDR3 has 12 residues. The CDR3 protein is CASSIDTQPQHF. The CDR3 nucleotides are TGTGCCAGCAGCATAGATACTCAGCCCCAGCATTTT.

This rearrangement joins TRBV19 to TRBJ1-2; D remains ambiguous. Trimming took 1 base from V and 7 from J, leaving 7 bases between them. The CDR3 length is 12 residues. Germline-derived CDR1 and CDR2 are LNHDA and SQIVND (reference sequence). The CDR3 region is CASSIVGFGYTF. CDR3 DNA: TGTGCCAGTAGTATAGTTGGGTTTGGCTACACCTTC.

The genes are TRBV5-4 and TRBJ2-1; D is ambiguous. V lost 4 bases and J 8 bases, leaving 10 bases between the germline ends. The germline gives CDR1 SGHNT, CDR2 YYREEE (reference sequence). The CDR3 extends over 12 amino acids. This chain's CDR3 is CASSAIPHEQFF. The CDR3 DNA reads as TGTGCCAGCAGCGCGATCCCTCATGAGCAGTTCTTC.

This clonotype came up once. The chain recombines TRBV9 with TRBJ2-1; D not certain. V was clipped by 0 bases and J by 8 bases, with 9 bases between them. The CDR3 runs 13 residues. Per the germline V gene, CDR1 is SGDLS and CDR2 is YYNGEE. CDR3 sequence reads: CASSVGTVDEQFF. The CDR3, as DNA: TGTGCCAGCAGCGTAGGAACAGTTGATGAGCAGTTCTTC.

The chain links TRBV2 to TRBJ2-1; TRBD1 aligns across 8 bases. Trimming cost V 3 bases and J 7 bases; bases outside gene matches: 8. The CDR3 extends over 15 amino acids. Germline values: CDR1 SNHLY, CDR2 FYNNEI. The CDR3 nucleotides are TGTGCCAGCAGTGACAAGGACAGGGCCTCGAATGAGCAGTTCTTC. Translating gives CASSDKDRASNEQFF.

The chain links TRBV4-1 to TRBJ1-5; no reliable D call. The germline CDR1 and CDR2 sequences are MGHRA and YSYEKL. This CDR3 contains 13 residues. The V end lost 4 bases, the J end lost 9 bases, and 13 bases lay between the germline ends. The CDR3 loop is CASSPTSEWPQHF. The CDR3 DNA reads as TGCGCCAGCAGCCCAACGTCGGAGTGGCCCCAGCATTTT.

The V gene is TRBV27, the J gene TRBJ1-2; a weak D match, TRBD1 (6 bases). Trimming removed 7 bases at V and 0 bases at J, with 12 bases between. Germline assignment: CDR1 MNHEY and CDR2 SMNVEV (reference sequence). This CDR3 is built from 14 residues. The CDR3 loop reads CASTGTQANYGYTF. The CDR3 DNA reads as TGTGCCAGCACCGGGACACAAGCTAACTATGGCTACACCTTC.

This chain links TRBV12-3 or TRBV12-4 with TRBJ2-1; D possibly corresponds to TRBD1 (6 bases). Trimming removed 5 bases from V and 8 bases from J, with 13 bases in between. CDR3 size: 13 residues. CDR3 in amino acids: CASSLWDNDEQFF. The CDR3, as DNA: TGTGCCAGCAGTCTCTGGGACAACGATGAGCAGTTCTTC.

The genes are TRBV6-5 and TRBJ1-5; tentatively, D is TRBD1 (5 bases). Trimming took 6 bases from V and 1 from J, leaving 7 bases between them. Germline CDR1 MNHEY, CDR2 SVGAGI. The CDR3 is 13 amino acids. The CDR3, as DNA: TGTGCCAGCAGGCGGGACAGCAATCAGCCCCAGCATTTT. Its translation: CASRRDSNQPQHF.

V and J are TRBV6-6 and TRBJ2-7, with 7 bases aligning to TRBD1. Germline trimming cut 6 bases from V and 6 bases from J; bases unmatched to any gene: 2. Germline V lookup: CDR1 MNHNY, CDR2 SVGAGI (reference sequence). This CDR3 is 11 amino acids long. The CDR3 DNA reads TGTGCCAGCAGGACAGGGAGCGAGCAGTACTTC. Its translation: CASRTGSEQYF.